Listed here are 14 T cell receptor beta chains from one sample, sequenced in a study of T cell repertoires in cytomegalovirus infection. TCRdb redid the calling of the reads with MiXCR, one entry per CDR3 protein. The table includes 650,000 to 900,000 distinct CDR3 sequences, almost 30% detected once. No antigen has been assigned to these receptors. The specimen comprised cultured CD8+ T cells from PBMCs, sampled from culture after CMV antigen stimulation. Receptor source: a human donor in good health (CMV status not recorded). Some clones in this sample may be carry-over from other donors' samples.

The V gene is TRBV12-5, the J gene TRBJ2-1, with D uncertain. The CDR3 is 13 amino acids. Germline CDR1 reads LGHNT; CDR2 reads FRNRAP. V lost 2 bases to trimming and J lost 8 bases, with 10 bases between them. The CDR3 reads CASGLRPGDEQFF. DNA of the CDR3: TGTGCTAGTGGTTTGCGCCCAGGCGATGAGCAGTTCTTC.

The CDR3 sequence: CASSSKAGINWETQYF. CDR3 bases: TGTGCCAGCAGCTCCAAGGCAGGGATAAACTGGGAGACCCAGTACTTC. The rearrangement joins TRBV7-6 to TRBJ2-5; maybe TRBD1 (5 bases). Between the trimmed V and J ends, which lost 4 bases and 5 bases, there was a span of 20 bases. Germline values: CDR1 SGHVS, CDR2 FNYEAQ. The CDR3 covers 16 residues.

This clonotype was seen repeatedly, ten times or more. V and J are TRBV7-6 and TRBJ1-1; no reliable D call. This CDR3 region has 18 residues. Trimming took off 2 bases at V and 1 base at J, with 20 bases between the two ends. From germline, CDR1 is SGHVS and CDR2 FNYEAQ. The CDR3 sequence: CASSLLTSGRTENTEAFF. The CDR3 DNA follows: TGTGCCAGCAGCTTATTGACTTCGGGGAGGACGGAGAACACTGAAGCTTTCTTT.

Turning to this clonotype: A much more abundant neighbour one base away suggests this may be a read error. This chain connects TRBV7-2 to TRBJ2-1; TRBD2 might be the D (6 bases). V gave up 8 bases and J gave up 0 bases, with 11 bases separating them. Germline CDR1 is SGHTA and CDR2 is FQGNSA. The CDR3 runs 14 residues. The CDR3 DNA follows: TGTGCCAGCGTGGGCGGGGACTCCTACAATGAGCAGTTCTTC. Its protein is CASVGGDSYNEQFF.

Ten or more counts support this clonotype. In DNA form, the CDR3 reads TGTGCCAGCAGCCAGACAGTGAACACTGAAGCTTTCTTT. Residues: CASSQTVNTEAFF. The rearrangement joins TRBV7-6 to TRBJ1-1; perhaps TRBD1 as D (5 bases). CDR3 length: 13 residues. Germline V gives CDR1 SGHVS, CDR2 FNYEAQ. V gave up 5 bases and J gave up 0 bases, with 7 bases separating them.

The table lists this clonotype with a few counts. The rearrangement uses TRBV7-9 and TRBJ2-3; no clear D. V was shortened by 4 bases and J by 4 bases, with 15 bases between the two germline ends. CDR3 length: 15 residues. Germline lookup yields CDR1 SEHNR and CDR2 FQNEAQ (reference sequence). The CDR3 DNA reads as TGTGCCAGCAGCTCGAATCAGCATGGCGCAGATACGCAGTATTTT. It is translated as CASSSNQHGADTQYF. Full variable domain (rest looked up from reference TRBV7-9 and TRBJ2-3): DTGVSQNPRHKITKRGQNVTFRCDPISEHNRLYWYRQTLGQGPEFLTYFQNEAQLEKSRLLSDRFSAERPKGSFSTLEIQRTEQGDSAMYLCASSSNQHGADTQYFGPGTRLTVL.

This clonotype was seen many times. The chain recombines TRBV19 with TRBJ2-1, with 10 positions matching TRBD1. This CDR3 spans 13 amino acids. V was clipped by 4 bases and J by 8 bases; unmatched bases: 2. CDR1 and CDR2 from the germline V gene are LNHDA and SQIVND (reference sequence). The CDR3 nucleotides are TGTGCCAGTAGTAGGACAGGGGGGCATGAGCAGTTCTTC. Translated, it gives CASSRTGGHEQFF.

The sample holds a few counts of this clonotype. This chain connects TRBV27 to TRBJ2-1, with D uncertain. From germline, CDR1 is MNHEY and CDR2 SMNVEV (reference sequence). V was trimmed by 1 base and J by 5 bases, leaving 6 bases between them. The CDR3 is 13 residues long. CDR3 nucleotides: TGTGCCAGCAGTTTATTTCGGAACAATGAGCAGTTCTTC. This codes for CASSLFRNNEQFF.

The rearrangement links TRBV20-1 to TRBJ2-3; 12 bases agree with TRBD2. Germline CDR1 and CDR2: DFQATT and SNEGSKA (reference sequence). This CDR3 comprises 18 residues. V dropped 6 bases and J dropped 2; count of bases not matched to a gene: 15. Here the CDR3 reads CSATEELAGGMFTDTQYF. The CDR3 DNA follows: TGCAGTGCCACCGAGGAGCTAGCGGGGGGGATGTTCACAGATACGCAGTATTTT.

This clonotype was seen more than once but under ten times. The genes are TRBV27 and TRBJ1-5; TRBD1 aligns across 7 bases. The CDR3 runs 20 residues. V lost 4 bases and J lost 0; bases outside the gene matches: 18. Per the germline V gene, CDR1 is MNHEY and CDR2 is SMNVEV (reference sequence). CDR3 region: CASSSANPGDSWYSNQPQHF. In DNA, the CDR3 is TGTGCCAGCAGTTCTGCCAACCCTGGGGACAGCTGGTATAGCAATCAGCCCCAGCATTTT.

This chain connects TRBV7-6 to TRBJ1-2; 8 bases fit TRBD1. Germline V gene data show CDR1 as SGHVS and CDR2 as FNYEAQ. This CDR3 contains 14 residues. CDR3 loop: CAASPGGTAYGYTF. CDR3 sequence (DNA): TGTGCAGCCTCTCCAGGGGGCACCGCCTATGGCTACACCTTC.

This clonotype was seen many times. This rearrangement joins TRBV7-6 to TRBJ2-2, with D perhaps TRBD1 or TRBD2 (5 bases each). The germline V gene has CDR1 SGHVS and CDR2 FNYEAQ. Trimming stripped 1 base from V and 3 bases from J, with 6 bases between. CDR3 length: 14 amino acids. In DNA form, the CDR3 reads TGTGCCAGCAGCTTAGGGGGGTACACCGGGGAGCTGTTTTTT. It yields the protein CASSLGGYTGELFF.

This clonotype has just a few counts. This chain links TRBV6-8 with TRBJ2-1, with 10 nucleotides matching TRBD1. Germline CDR1 reads MNHGY; CDR2 reads SAAAGT. The CDR3 is 18 amino acids. Trimming took 7 bases from V and 0 from J; bases not matched to a gene: 12. The CDR3 DNA follows: TGTGCCAGCACCCCGACAGGGGGCCCCCCCATCTCCTACAATGAGCAGTTCTTC. Amino acids: CASTPTGGPPISYNEQFF.

The J gene is TRBJ1-2, the V gene TRBV7-6; possibly TRBD1 for D (5 bases). Germline V gene sequence: CDR1 SGHVS, CDR2 FNYEAQ. V shed 5 bases and J shed 6 bases, with 16 bases lying between them. The CDR3 is made up of 14 amino acids. CDR3 sequence reads: CASSQSGAGDGYTF. The CDR3 DNA is TGTGCCAGCAGCCAATCTGGGGCTGGGGATGGCTACACCTTC.